The 17 T cell receptor beta chains listed next were all sequenced from one sample in a study of CD8+ T cells in alopecia areata. Reverse transcription of extracted RNA yielded cDNA, which provided the sequencing template. Only in-frame clones appear in the TCRdb table, and some are missing; sequencing was by immunoSEQ multiplex PCR. The table includes roughly 120,000 clones, 50% to 75% detected once. Regarding treatment: oral pan-JAK inhibitor, 5-10 mg twice daily. The sequences come from CD8+ T cells sorted from blood, collected at week 24, from a patient treated with tofacitinib. Every receptor here comes from a human donor with alopecia areata.

This rearrangement joins TRBV7-8 to TRBJ2-3, with D tentatively TRBD2 (5 bases). V lost 1 base, J lost 4 bases, and 12 bases lay in between. The length of the CDR3 is 15 residues. CDR1 is SGHVS, CDR2 FQNEAQ, per germline. The CDR3 region is CASSLVRDAADTQYF. The CDR3 DNA is TGTGCCAGCAGCTTAGTACGGGATGCGGCAGATACGCAGTATTTT.

The genes are TRBV28 and TRBJ2-3, with D unresolved. The V end lost 7 bases, the J end lost 3 bases, and 14 bases lay between the germline ends. CDR1 and CDR2 (germline): MDHEN, SYDVKM. The CDR3 is 14 amino acids. The CDR3: CASTLGLGTDTQYF. In nucleotides, the CDR3 is TGTGCCAGCACCCTAGGGCTAGGAACAGATACGCAGTATTTT.

The V gene is TRBV7-9, the J gene TRBJ1-2; D possibly corresponds to TRBD1 (6 bases). The V gene's germline CDR1 is SEHNR and CDR2 FQNEAQ (reference sequence). The CDR3 spans 12 residues. Trimming shortened V by 5 bases and J by 9 bases, and 13 bases separated the two germline ends. The CDR3 DNA reads TGTGCCAGCAGCCTAGGGGGTGTGCGCTACACCTTC. Protein product: CASSLGGVRYTF.

This clone was detected only a few times. The rearrangement links TRBV2 to TRBJ2-7, with D tentatively TRBD1 or TRBD2 (5 bases each). CDR1 is SNHLY, CDR2 FYNNEI, per germline. Trimming took 6 bases from V and 0 from J, leaving 24 bases between them. This CDR3 comprises 18 residues. The CDR3 nucleotides read TGTGCCAGCAGGAGGGCAGGGCCTTTAATTGTCGCCTCCTACGAGCAGTACTTC. It translates to CASRRAGPLIVASYEQYF.

This chain links TRBV4-3 with TRBJ1-1, with a weak D call TRBD1 (6 bases). The germline CDR1 and CDR2 sequences are LGHNA and YSLEER. Deletions cut 4 bases from V and 5 bases from J, with 14 bases between. The CDR3 loop spans 14 amino acids. The CDR3 here is CASSLQGGGTEAFF. The CDR3 coding sequence is TGCGCCAGCAGCCTACAGGGCGGGGGAACTGAAGCTTTCTTT.

The chain joins TRBV4-1 to TRBJ2-2, with TRBD1 identical over 8 bases. V lost 3 bases, J lost 1 base, and 4 bases stayed unmatched. In germline, CDR1 is MGHRA, CDR2 YSYEKL. The CDR3 has 16 residues. DNA for the CDR3: TGCGCCAGCAGCCAGCGGACAGGGATGAACACCGGGGAGCTGTTTTTT. This codes for CASSQRTGMNTGELFF.

The rearrangement uses TRBV7-9 and TRBJ1-1, with D perhaps matching TRBD1 (6 bases). Trimming took 5 bases from V and 6 from J, leaving 13 bases between them. The CDR3 has 13 amino acids. CDR1 SEHNR and CDR2 FQNEAQ come from the germline V gene (reference sequence). The CDR3 sequence is CASSRATGSEAFF. The DNA for the CDR3 is TGTGCCAGCAGCCGAGCTACAGGGTCTGAAGCTTTCTTT.

This clone was seen a few times. The J gene is TRBJ2-6, the V gene TRBV6-1, with D maybe TRBD2 (5 bases). Germline loops: CDR1 MNHNS, CDR2 SASEGT. V gave up 4 bases and J gave up 1 base, with 11 bases separating them. The CDR3 runs 16 residues. CDR3 in amino acids: CASSGTGGSGANVLTF. The CDR3 DNA reads TGTGCCAGCAGTGGCACCGGCGGGTCTGGGGCCAACGTCCTGACTTTC.

The V call is TRBV14, the J call TRBJ1-2; 7 bases map to TRBD1. This CDR3 spans 16 amino acids. With 1 base clipped from V and 5 bases from J, the junction kept 10 bases outside the gene matches. CDR1 and CDR2 from the germline V gene are SGHDN and FVKESK. The chain's CDR3 is CASSQGLRGLRYGYTF. The CDR3, as DNA: TGTGCCAGCAGCCAAGGATTAAGGGGGCTACGGTATGGCTACACCTTC.

The rearrangement joins TRBV7-3 to TRBJ2-5; maybe TRBD2 (7 bases). V lost 5 bases, J lost 5 bases, and 18 bases lay in between. Germline loops: CDR1 SGHTA, CDR2 FQGTGA. The CDR3 is 15 residues long. CDR3 sequence: CASSQGSGGAETQYF. CDR3 DNA: TGTGCCAGCAGCCAAGGCAGTGGGGGGGCCGAGACCCAGTACTTC.

This chain uses TRBV30 with TRBJ1-1, with D possibly TRBD1 on 6 matching bases. The CDR3 has 8 amino acids. The germline V and J ends were trimmed by 8 bases and 8 bases, with 6 bases remaining between them. Germline V gene lookup returns CDR1 GTSNPN and CDR2 SVGIG (reference sequence). The CDR3 region has the DNA TGTGCCACAGGGGAAGCTTTCTTT. Amino acids: CATGEAFF. The full variable domain, in which reference TRBV30 and TRBJ1-1 provide the parts outside the CDR3, is SQTIHQWPATLVQPVGSPLSLECTVEGTSNPNLYWYRQAAGRGLQLLFYSVGIGQISSEVPQNLSASRPQDRQFILSSKKLLLSDSGFYLCATGEAFFGQGTRLTVV.

In its sample, this clone was seen a few times. The chain combines TRBV5-1 with TRBJ1-1, with a possible D match to TRBD1 (6 bases). Trimming stripped 0 bases from V and 4 bases from J, with 16 bases between. This CDR3 is 16 amino acids long. Per germline, CDR1 SGHRS and CDR2 YFSETQ. The CDR3 region has the DNA TGCGCCAGCAGCTTGGGAAGGCGCCAGGGGAGCACTGAAGCTTTCTTT. It yields the protein CASSLGRRQGSTEAFF.

The rearrangement links TRBV7-9 to TRBJ2-7; a possible D gene is TRBD2 (5 bases). Germline CDR1 reads SEHNR; CDR2 reads FQNEAQ (reference sequence). Trimming took 8 bases from V and 0 from J, leaving 11 bases between them. The CDR3 runs 13 residues. CDR3 protein: CASQEGLSYEQYF. The CDR3 DNA reads as TGTGCCAGCCAAGAGGGCCTCTCCTACGAGCAGTACTTC.

CDR3 sequence (DNA): TGCAGCGTTGGAGAGACAGGGGGGCTTATAACTGAAGCTTTCTTT. Protein sequence: CSVGETGGLITEAFF. The chain joins TRBV29-1 to TRBJ1-1, with 9 bases lining up with TRBD1. Germline loops: CDR1 SQVTM, CDR2 ANQGSEA. The CDR3 is 15 amino acids. The junction had 11 bases not matched to a gene; V was cut back by 4 bases and J by 5 bases.

The chain has TRBV19 and TRBJ1-2; D is unclear. CDR1 and CDR2 from the germline V gene are LNHDA and SQIVND (reference sequence). Between the trimmed V and J ends, which lost 6 bases and 3 bases, there was a span of 5 bases. The CDR3 is 11 residues long. Here the CDR3 DNA reads TGTGCCAGTAGATACGACTATGGCTACACCTTC. Amino acid sequence: CASRYDYGYTF. The full variable domain, rest sourced from reference TRBV19 and TRBJ1-2, is DGGITQSPKYLFRKEGQNVTLSCEQNLNHDAMYWYRQDPGQGLRLIYYSQIVNDFQKGDIAEGYSVSREKKESFPLTVTSAQKNPTAFYLCASRYDYGYTFGSGTRLTVV.

This clone has only one observation. The chain employs TRBV19 and TRBJ2-1; TRBD1 aligns across 7 bases. V was pared by 7 bases and J by 4 bases, with 4 bases of the junction left unmatched. This CDR3 is 13 amino acids long. Looked up from germline, CDR1 is LNHDA and CDR2 is SQIVND (reference sequence). The CDR3 DNA follows: TGTGCCAGTAATATGGGACAGTACAATGAGCAGTTCTTC. Translating it yields CASNMGQYNEQFF.

This clone appeared a few times. J is TRBJ1-1 and V is TRBV2; D remains ambiguous. The CDR3 extends over 12 amino acids. V dropped 8 bases and J dropped 0 bases, with 7 bases sitting between them. Looked up from germline, CDR1 is SNHLY and CDR2 is FYNNEI. The CDR3 loop reads CASVFMNTEAFF. The CDR3 bases are TGTGCCAGCGTCTTCATGAACACTGAAGCTTTCTTT.